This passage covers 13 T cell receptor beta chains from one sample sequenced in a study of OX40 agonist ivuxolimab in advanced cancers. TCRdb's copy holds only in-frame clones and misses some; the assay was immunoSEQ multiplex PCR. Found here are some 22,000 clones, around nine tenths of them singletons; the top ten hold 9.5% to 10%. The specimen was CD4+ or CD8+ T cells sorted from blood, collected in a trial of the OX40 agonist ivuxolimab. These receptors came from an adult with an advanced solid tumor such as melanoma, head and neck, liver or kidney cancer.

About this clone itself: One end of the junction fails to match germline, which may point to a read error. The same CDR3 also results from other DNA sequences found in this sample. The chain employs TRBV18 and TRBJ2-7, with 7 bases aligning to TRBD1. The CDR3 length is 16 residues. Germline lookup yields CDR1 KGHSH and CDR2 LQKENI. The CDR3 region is CASSPPGQILRREQYF. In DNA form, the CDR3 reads TGCGCCAGCTCACCACCGGGACAGATCCTACGGAGAGAGCAGTACTTC.

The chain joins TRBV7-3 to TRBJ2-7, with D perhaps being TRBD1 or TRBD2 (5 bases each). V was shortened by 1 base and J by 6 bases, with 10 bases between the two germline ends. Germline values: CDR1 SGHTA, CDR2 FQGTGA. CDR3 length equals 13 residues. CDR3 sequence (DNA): TGTGCCAGCAGCTTAATATGGGGGAGCGAGCAGTACTTC. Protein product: CASSLIWGSEQYF.

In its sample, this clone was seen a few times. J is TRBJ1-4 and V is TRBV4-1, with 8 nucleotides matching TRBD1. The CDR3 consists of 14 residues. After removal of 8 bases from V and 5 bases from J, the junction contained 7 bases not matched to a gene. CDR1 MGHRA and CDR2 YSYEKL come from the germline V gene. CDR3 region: CASHGDRLNEKLFF. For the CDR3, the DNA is TGCGCCAGCCACGGGGACAGGCTAAATGAAAAACTGTTTTTT.

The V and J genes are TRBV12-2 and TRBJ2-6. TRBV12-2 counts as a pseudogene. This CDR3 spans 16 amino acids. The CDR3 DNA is TGTGCAAGTCGCTTAGCGAGGGGCTCCGGGGCCAACGTCCTGACTTTC. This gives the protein CASRLARGSGANVLTF.

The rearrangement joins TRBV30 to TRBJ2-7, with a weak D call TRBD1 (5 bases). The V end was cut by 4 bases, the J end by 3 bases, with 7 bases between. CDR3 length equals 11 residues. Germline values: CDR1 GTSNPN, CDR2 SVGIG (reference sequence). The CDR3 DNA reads TGTGCCTGGAAAAGGGGCTACGAGCAGTACTTC. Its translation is CAWKRGYEQYF.

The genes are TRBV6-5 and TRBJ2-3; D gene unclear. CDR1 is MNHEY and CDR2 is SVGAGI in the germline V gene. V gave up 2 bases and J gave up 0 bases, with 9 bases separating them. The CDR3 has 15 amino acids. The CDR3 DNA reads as TGTGCCAGCAGTTACCAAAGAGCTAGCACAGATACGCAGTATTTT. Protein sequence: CASSYQRASTDTQYF.

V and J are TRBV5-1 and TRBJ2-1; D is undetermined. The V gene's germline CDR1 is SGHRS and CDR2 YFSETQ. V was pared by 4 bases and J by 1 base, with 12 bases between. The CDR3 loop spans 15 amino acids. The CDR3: CASSPRSASYNEQFF. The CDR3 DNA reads TGCGCCAGCAGCCCTCGGTCTGCTTCCTACAATGAGCAGTTCTTC.

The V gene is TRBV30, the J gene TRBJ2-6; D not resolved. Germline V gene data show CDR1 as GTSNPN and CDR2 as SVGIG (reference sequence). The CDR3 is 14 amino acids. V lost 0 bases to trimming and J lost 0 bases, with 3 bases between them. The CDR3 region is CAWSVTSGANVLTF. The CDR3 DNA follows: TGTGCCTGGAGTGTAACCTCTGGGGCCAACGTCCTGACTTTC.

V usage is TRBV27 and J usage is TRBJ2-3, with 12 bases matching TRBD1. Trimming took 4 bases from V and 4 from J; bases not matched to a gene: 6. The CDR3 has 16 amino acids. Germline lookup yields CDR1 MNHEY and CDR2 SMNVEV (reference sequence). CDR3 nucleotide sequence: TGTGCCAGCAGTTGGGACAGGGGGCTAGGTGCAGATACGCAGTATTTT. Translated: CASSWDRGLGADTQYF.

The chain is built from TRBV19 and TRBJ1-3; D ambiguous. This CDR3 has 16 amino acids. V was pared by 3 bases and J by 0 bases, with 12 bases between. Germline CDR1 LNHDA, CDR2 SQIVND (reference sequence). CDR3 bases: TGTGCCAGTAGTATTTTGGGTAGCCACTCTGGAAACACCATATATTTT. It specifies CASSILGSHSGNTIYF.

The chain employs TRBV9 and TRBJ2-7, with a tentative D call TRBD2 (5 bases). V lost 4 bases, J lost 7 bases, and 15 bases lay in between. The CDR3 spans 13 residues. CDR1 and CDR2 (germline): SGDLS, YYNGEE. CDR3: CASSRRASGEQYF. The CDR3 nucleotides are TGTGCCAGCAGCAGGCGGGCTTCGGGGGAGCAGTACTTC.

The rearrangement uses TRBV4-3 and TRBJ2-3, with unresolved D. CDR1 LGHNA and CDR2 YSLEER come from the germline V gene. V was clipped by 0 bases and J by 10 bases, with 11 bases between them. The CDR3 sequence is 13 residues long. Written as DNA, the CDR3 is TGCGCCAGCAGCCAAGATATGAGTTTAGCGCAGTATTTT. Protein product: CASSQDMSLAQYF.

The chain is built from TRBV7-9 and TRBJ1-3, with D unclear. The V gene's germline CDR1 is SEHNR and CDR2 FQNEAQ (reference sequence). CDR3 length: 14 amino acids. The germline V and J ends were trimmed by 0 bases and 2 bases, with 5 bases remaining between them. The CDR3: CASSLALAGNTIYF. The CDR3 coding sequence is TGTGCCAGCAGCTTAGCACTAGCTGGAAACACCATATATTTT. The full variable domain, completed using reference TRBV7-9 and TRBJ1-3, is DTGVSQNPRHKITKRGQNVTFRCDPISEHNRLYWYRQTLGQGPEFLTYFQNEAQLEKSRLLSDRFSAERPKGSFSTLEIQRTEQGDSAMYLCASSLALAGNTIYFGEGSWLTVV.